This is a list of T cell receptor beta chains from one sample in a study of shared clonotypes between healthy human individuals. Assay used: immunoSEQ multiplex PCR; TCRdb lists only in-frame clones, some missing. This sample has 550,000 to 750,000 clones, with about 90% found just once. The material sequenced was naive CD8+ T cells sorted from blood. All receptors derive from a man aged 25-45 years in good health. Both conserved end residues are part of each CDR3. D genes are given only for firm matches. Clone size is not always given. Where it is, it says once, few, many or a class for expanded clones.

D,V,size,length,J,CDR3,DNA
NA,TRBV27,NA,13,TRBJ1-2,CASSPGTYYGYTF,TGTGCCAGCAGCCCCGGGACTTACTATGGCTACACCTTC
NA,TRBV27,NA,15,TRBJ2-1,CASSSDVFSYNEQFF,TGTGCCAGCAGTTCGGACGTGTTCTCCTACAATGAGCAGTTCTTC
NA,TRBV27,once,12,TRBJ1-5,CASAKGGQPQHF,TGTGCCAGCGCGAAGGGGGGCCAGCCCCAGCATTTT
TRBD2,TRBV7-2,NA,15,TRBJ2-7,CASSFSSGSTYEQYF,TGTGCCAGCAGCTTTTCTAGCGGGAGTACCTACGAGCAGTACTTC
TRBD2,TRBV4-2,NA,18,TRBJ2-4,CASSPEGIAGGLSSIQYF,TGTGCCAGCAGCCCTGAAGGCATAGCGGGAGGCCTTTCGAGCATTCAGTACTTC
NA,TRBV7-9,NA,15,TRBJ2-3,CASSLGGSITDTQYF,TGTGCCAGCAGCTTAGGGGGCAGTATAACAGATACGCAGTATTTT
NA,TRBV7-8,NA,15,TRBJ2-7,CASSFRGVENYEQYF,TGTGCCAGCAGCTTCCGGGGAGTCGAAAACTACGAGCAGTACTTC
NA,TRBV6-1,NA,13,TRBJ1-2,CATRRRVGYGYTF,TGTGCCACCCGACGGAGGGTCGGCTATGGCTACACCTTC
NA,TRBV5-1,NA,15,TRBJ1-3,CASSVDTARGNTIYF,TGCGCCAGCAGCGTGGATACGGCCCGTGGAAACACCATATATTTT
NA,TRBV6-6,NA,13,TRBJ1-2,CASSPGDPYSYTF,TGTGCCAGCAGTCCCGGGGATCCCTACAGCTACACCTTC
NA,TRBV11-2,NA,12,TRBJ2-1,CASSLAGNEQFF,TGTGCCAGCAGCTTAGCCGGGAATGAGCAGTTCTTC
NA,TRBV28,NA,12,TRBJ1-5,CASSDGNQPQHF,TGTGCCAGCTCAGACGGTAATCAGCCCCAGCATTTT
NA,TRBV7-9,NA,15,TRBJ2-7,CASSRGFADSYEQYF,TGTGCCAGCAGCCGGGGATTCGCCGATAGCTACGAGCAGTACTTC
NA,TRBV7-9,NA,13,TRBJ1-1,CASSLELLPAPFF,TGTGCCAGCAGCTTAGAGCTTTTACCGGCCCCTTTCTTT
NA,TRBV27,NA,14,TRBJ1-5,CASSPRGRDQPQHF,TGTGCCAGCAGTCCCCGGGGGCGAGATCAGCCCCAGCATTTT
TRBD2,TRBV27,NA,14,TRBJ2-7,CASGRGGSTYEQYF,TGTGCCAGCGGGAGGGGCGGGAGCACCTACGAGCAGTACTTC
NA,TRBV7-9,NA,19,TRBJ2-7,CASSLGEGLVLGNFYEQYF,TGTGCCAGCAGCTTAGGAGAGGGATTAGTTTTGGGGAACTTTTACGAGCAGTACTTC
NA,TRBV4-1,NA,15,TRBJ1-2,CASSRNSGRSYGYTF,TGCGCCAGCAGCCGAAATTCGGGACGCTCGTATGGCTACACCTTC
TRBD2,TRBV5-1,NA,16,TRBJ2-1,CASRFSGGREDNEQFF,TGCGCCAGCAGGTTTTCAGGCGGGAGGGAGGACAATGAGCAGTTCTTC
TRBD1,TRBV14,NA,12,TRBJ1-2,CASSLTGAGYTF,TGTGCCAGCAGCCTTACAGGGGCCGGCTACACCTTC
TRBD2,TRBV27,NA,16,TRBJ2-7,CASSLGTSGRGYEQYF,TGTGCCAGCAGTTTAGGGACTAGCGGGAGGGGGTACGAGCAGTACTTC
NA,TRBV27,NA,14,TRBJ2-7,CASSPGLAAYEQYF,TGTGCCAGCAGTCCGGGACTGGCAGCCTACGAGCAGTACTTC